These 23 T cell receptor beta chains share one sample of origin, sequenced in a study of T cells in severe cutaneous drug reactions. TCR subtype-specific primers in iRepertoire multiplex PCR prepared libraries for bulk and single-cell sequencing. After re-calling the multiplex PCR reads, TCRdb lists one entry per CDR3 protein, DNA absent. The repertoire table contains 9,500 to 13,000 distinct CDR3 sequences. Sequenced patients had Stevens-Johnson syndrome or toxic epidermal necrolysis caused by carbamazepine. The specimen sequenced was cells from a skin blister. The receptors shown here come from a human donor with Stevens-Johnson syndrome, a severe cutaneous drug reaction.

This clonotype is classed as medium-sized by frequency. CDR3 protein: CSATQGTGGYTF. This chain uses TRBV20-1 with TRBJ1-2; TCRdb picks TRBD1, but there is no DNA to check that call. This CDR3 spans 12 amino acids. Germline CDR1 DFQATT, CDR2 SNEGSKA (reference sequence).

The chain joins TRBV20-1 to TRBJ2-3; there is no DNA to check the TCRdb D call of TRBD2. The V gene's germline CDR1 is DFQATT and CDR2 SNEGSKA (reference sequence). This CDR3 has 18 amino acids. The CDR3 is CSARDPPAGRSLGNTQYF.

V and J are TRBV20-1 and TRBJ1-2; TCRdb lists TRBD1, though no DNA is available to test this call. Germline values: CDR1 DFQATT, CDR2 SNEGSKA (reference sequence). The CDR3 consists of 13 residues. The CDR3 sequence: CSATDTRNYGYTF.

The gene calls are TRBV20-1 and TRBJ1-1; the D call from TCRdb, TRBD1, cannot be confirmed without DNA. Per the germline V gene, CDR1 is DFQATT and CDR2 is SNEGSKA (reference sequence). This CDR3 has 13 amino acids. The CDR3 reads CSASSRGAREAFF.

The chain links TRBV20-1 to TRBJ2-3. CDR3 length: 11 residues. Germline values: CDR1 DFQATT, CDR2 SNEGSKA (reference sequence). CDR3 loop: CRGAKGDTQYF.

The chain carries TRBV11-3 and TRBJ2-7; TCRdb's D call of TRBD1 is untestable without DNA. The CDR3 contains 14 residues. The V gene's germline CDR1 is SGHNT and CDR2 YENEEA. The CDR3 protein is CASSSGQKPYEQYF.

The CDR3 reads CSVDRGHEQYF. This rearrangement joins TRBV29-1 to TRBJ2-7; TCRdb returns TRBD1, unconfirmable since there is no DNA. Germline V gene sequence: CDR1 SQVTM, CDR2 ANQGSEA. The CDR3 extends over 11 amino acids.

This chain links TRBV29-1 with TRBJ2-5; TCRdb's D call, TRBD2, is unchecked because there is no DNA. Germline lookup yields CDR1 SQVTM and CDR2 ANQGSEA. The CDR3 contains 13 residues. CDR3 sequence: CSVYSGSGETQYF.

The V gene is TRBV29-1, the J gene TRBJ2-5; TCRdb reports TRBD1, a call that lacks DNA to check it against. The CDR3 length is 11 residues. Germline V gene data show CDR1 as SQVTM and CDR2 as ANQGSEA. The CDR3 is CSIGAQETQYF.

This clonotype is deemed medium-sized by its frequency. The CDR3 loop reads CSAQGDTEAFF. This chain connects TRBV20-1 to TRBJ1-1; as DNA is missing, the TRBD1 call by TCRdb cannot be tested. Germline-derived CDR1 and CDR2 are DFQATT and SNEGSKA (reference sequence). This CDR3 is built from 11 residues.

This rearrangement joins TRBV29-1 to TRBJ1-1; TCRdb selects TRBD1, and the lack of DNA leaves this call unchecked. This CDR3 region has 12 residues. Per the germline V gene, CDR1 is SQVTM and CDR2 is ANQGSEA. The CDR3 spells CSVVDSHTEAFF.

CDR3 sequence: CSVHRGVNTEAFF. The genes are TRBV29-1 and TRBJ1-1; TCRdb's D call of TRBD1 is untestable without DNA. CDR3 length equals 13 residues. Per germline, CDR1 SQVTM and CDR2 ANQGSEA.

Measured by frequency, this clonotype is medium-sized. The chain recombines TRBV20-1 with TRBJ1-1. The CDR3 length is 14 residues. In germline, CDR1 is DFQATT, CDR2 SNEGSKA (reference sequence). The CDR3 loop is CSASQPSGDTEAFF.

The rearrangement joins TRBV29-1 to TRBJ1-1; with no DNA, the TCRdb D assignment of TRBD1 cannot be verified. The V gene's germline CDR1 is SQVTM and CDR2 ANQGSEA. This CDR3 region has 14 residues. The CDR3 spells CSVAGTGVDSEAFF.

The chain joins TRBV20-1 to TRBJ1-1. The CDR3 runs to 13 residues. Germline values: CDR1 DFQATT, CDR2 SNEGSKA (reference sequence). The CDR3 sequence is CSAREFGVPEAFF.

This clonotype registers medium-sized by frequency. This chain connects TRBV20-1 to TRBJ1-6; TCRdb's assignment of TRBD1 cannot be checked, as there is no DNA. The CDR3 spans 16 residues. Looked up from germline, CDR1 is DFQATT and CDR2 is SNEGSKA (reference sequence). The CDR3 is CSARVGSGQGGSPLHF.

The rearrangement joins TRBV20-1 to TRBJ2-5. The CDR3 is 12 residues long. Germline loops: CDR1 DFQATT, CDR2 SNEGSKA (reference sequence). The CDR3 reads CSATVVGETQYF.

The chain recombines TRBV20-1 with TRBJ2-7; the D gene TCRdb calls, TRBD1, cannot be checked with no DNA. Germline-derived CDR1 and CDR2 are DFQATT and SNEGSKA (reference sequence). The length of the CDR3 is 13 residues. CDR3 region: CSARGTHNYEQYF.

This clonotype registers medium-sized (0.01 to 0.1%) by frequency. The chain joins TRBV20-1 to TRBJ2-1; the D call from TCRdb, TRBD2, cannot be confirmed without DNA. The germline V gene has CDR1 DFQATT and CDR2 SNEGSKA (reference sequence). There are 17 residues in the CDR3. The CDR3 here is CSARKTSGIFSYNEQFF.

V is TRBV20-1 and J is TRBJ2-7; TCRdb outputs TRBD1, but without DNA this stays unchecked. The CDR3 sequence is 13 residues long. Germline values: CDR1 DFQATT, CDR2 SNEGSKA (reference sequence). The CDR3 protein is CSARPRVGYEQYF.

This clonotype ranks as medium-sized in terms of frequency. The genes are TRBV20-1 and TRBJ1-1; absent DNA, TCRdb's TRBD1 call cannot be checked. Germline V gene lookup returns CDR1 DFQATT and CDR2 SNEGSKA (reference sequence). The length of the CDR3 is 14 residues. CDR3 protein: CSAGSPHGGRAAFF.

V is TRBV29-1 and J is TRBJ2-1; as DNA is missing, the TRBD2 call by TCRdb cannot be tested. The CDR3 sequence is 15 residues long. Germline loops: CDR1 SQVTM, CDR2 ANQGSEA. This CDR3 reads CSVEVMSGISNEQFF.

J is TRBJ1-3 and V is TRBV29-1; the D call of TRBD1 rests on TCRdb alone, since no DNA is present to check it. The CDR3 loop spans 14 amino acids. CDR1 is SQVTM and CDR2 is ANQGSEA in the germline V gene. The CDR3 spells CSASTGASGNTIYF.